This T cell receptor beta chain emerged from a study of blood T cells in healthy people across ages (dated by TCRdb to the mid-2010s). In terms of the full investigation: In model experiments, roughly one uniquely barcoded TCR beta cDNA molecule per two T cells was captured by template switching. Using deep sequencing normalized with unique cDNA molecular identifiers, the study measured how TCR beta repertoire diversity changes with age. Donors were grouped into four age groups: young (average roughly 15 years), middle-aged (around 39), aged (around 60) and long-lived (about 82). Donors of different ages were randomly distributed across sequencing lanes to avoid experimental bias. The study analyzed two additional independent replicas of 1 million unique cDNA reads from the same blood draw for two donors, one aged 18 to 30 and one aged 80 or older.

Findings and caveats that apply to the study as a whole: The long-lived group showed more naive CD4+ T cells, fewer expanded clones and increased TCR diversity than the aged group, suggesting age selection. Because donor CMV infection status was unknown, age-related changes in expanded clonotypes were potentially confounded. Because profiling used bulk unsorted PBMCs, naive and antigen-experienced compartments could not be compared conclusively. Estimates of total diversity from one million sequenced T cells were regarded as lower bounds and underestimates. A strong correlation was found between observed TCR beta diversity and the percentage of naive T cells measured by flow cytometry. As age increased, observed TCR beta diversity per million T cells dropped in a roughly linear way, and a significant reduction was already evident by age approximately 40.

The CDR3 holds 16 amino acids from the cysteine to the phenylalanine. Of the read, only the CDR3 DNA is kept; its 48 bases are in frame from base 1. Based on the germline V gene, the CDR1 and CDR2 sequences are SGHRS and YFSETQ. V is cut by 0 bases and J by 1 base, and the space between the germline ends is 12 bases. The protocol used for the library was 5' RACE. Sequenced using an Illumina HiSeq 2500. A second PCR of about 7 to 12 cycles was run with a J-beta primer mix and a sample-barcoded 5' primer. A unique molecular identifier was introduced onto each TCR beta cDNA molecule by a template-switch 5' adaptor carrying 12 random nucleotides. Each sample yielded at least 2.5 million CDR3-containing paired-end reads. All of the RNA was converted into first-strand cDNA using the Mint cDNA synthesis kit, with a TRBC-specific oligonucleotide serving as the primer. Following uracil-DNA glycosylase treatment, all cDNA underwent a first 18-cycle PCR with the universal primers M1SS and BC2_uni_R. The study's own analysis went as follows. Normalization of each sample was performed by random selection of 1 million high-quality reads, each carrying a distinct molecular identifier. Instead of being binned into consensus sequences, reads that shared molecular identifiers were thrown out. MiTCR, run with a Q25 quality threshold and the strictest error-elimination algorithm, handled CDR3 identification, clonotype clustering and error correction. Lower-bound total TCR beta diversity was estimated with a nonparametric unseen species model using Euler transformation. The public sequencing data were trimmed at Q25 with fastp and processed into clonotypes with MiXCR by TCRdb, which kept only in-frame beta chains. All rows with the same CDR3 protein become a single entry with the most common DNA and genes. It is TCRdb's table, rather than the study itself, that gives the V and J calls and clone size. The sample table contains 650,000 or so distinct CDR3 sequences; only one count was recorded for approximately 52% of them. The ten top clones hold approximately 13% of the sample.

Remarks on this clonotype: The target of this receptor is not known. Being one base from a much bigger clone, this may be a read error.

The 35 to 40 donors, aged about 6 to 90 years, were systemically healthy Caucasian individuals from Russia. Each donor gave approximately 9.4 milliliters of peripheral blood, drawn into EDTA-treated Vacutainer tubes. Ficoll-Paque density-gradient centrifugation was used to isolate PBMCs, with at least 6 million obtained per sample. Trizol reagent was used to extract total RNA from PBMCs, with at least 6 micrograms per sample. The percentages of naive CD45RAhigh/CD27high T cells were determined by flow cytometry on a PBMC aliquot from every donor. The origin of this receptor is a woman aged 80 or over in good health. The sample taken for sequencing was blood. The chain couples TRBV5-1 to TRBJ2-3, with the D gene uncertain. This receptor carries the CDR3 CASSLASGCGTDTQYF. At the DNA level, the sequence is TGCGCCAGCAGCTTGGCCTCGGGTTGTGGCACAGATACGCAGTATTTT.